This T cell receptor beta chain is from a study of T cell repertoires in cytomegalovirus infection. Study at large: Public TCR beta signatures marked donors with CMV infection and the matching HLA. Study observations and caveats: People with CMV and the relevant HLA were identified by cumulative public TCR beta family frequency.

The length of the CDR3 is 12 residues. Germline values: CDR1 SGHNT, CDR2 YYREEE (reference sequence). A note on this clonotype: Its antigen is as yet unknown. One end of the junction does not line up with germline, which may come from a read error.

TCRdb redid the calling of the reads with MiXCR, one entry per CDR3 protein. The table includes some 450,000 distinct CDR3 sequences, approximately 33% detected once. This receptor was obtained from a human donor in good health (CMV status not recorded). Some clones in this sample may be carry-over from other donors' samples. Sequenced: PBMCs. The chain is built from TRBV5-4 and TRBJ2-1; the D is unclear. This CDR3 is CASSSSYNEQCF. CDR3 DNA: TGTGCCAGCAGCTCGTCCTACAATGAGCAGTGCTTC.